The present T cell receptor beta chain was sequenced within a study of persistence of HIV-infected CD4 T cells. This nonspecific control used anti-CD3/anti-CD28 bead stimulation of CD4+ T cells. Sorting of responding CD4+ T cells relied on upregulated CD40 ligand together with CD69. A roughly 18-hour stimulation of CD8-depleted PBMCs used anti-CD28/CD49d costimulation, CD40-blocking antibody and enfuvirtide. The immunoSEQ assay was version 4, run in survey mode. Generated by immunoSEQ multiplex PCR, the TCRdb table keeps only in-frame clones and is missing some. The sample has about 46,000 clones, 85% to 90% seen once. A note on this clone: Its antigen remains unknown.

The CDR3 covers 13 residues. Trimming cost V 2 bases and J 5 bases; bases outside gene matches: 2. CDR1 and CDR2 (germline): MDHEN, SYDVKM. Here the sequenced sample was CD4+ T cells sorted from PBMCs after roughly 18-hour stimulation, taken from a patient who received antiretroviral therapy. V and J are TRBV28 and TRBJ1-2, with TRBD1 matching 7 bases. The TCR sequence derives from an adult woman with HIV who was CMV-seropositive. The CDR3, as DNA: TGTGCCAGCAGTTTAGACAGGGAATATGGCTACACCTTC. Its translation is CASSLDREYGYTF.